The following is a T cell receptor (beta chain) sequence with its context. Its antigen remains unknown. The donors were members of the validation cohort comprising 120 subjects, separate from the approximately 630-subject first cohort. This table comes from immunoSEQ multiplex PCR, and its TCRdb copy is limited to in-frame clones, with some not included. The data show 100,000 to 150,000 clones, 85% to 90% seen once. These data come from a study of cytomegalovirus exposure and HLA in healthy donors. Findings of the study overall: A few CMV-associated chains were confirmed in vitro to be specific for CMV antigens. Altogether, 150 to 200 TCR beta chains were recorded as cytomegalovirus-associated.

This clonotype was obtained from a woman aged 18-29 years in good health and CMV-seronegative. The source material was PBMCs.

The CDR3 here is CASRRGFDSTGELFF. As DNA, the CDR3 is TGTGCCAGCAGAAGGGGGTTCGACTCCACCGGGGAGCTGTTTTTT. The rearrangement joins TRBV9 to TRBJ2-2; a weak D match, TRBD1 (6 bases). Germline CDR1 reads SGDLS; CDR2 reads YYNGEE. There are 15 residues in the CDR3. The V gene lost 5 bases and the J gene lost 4 bases, with 15 bases spanning the gap.